The sequence of this TCR beta chain was determined in a study of shared clonotypes between healthy human individuals. The CDR3 is 15 amino acids. V lost 4 bases to trimming and J lost 6 bases, with 20 bases between them. Germline V gene sequence: CDR1 SGHRS, CDR2 YFSETQ. Terminally differentiated effector memory CD45RA+ cells were excluded from the naive CD8 cells, which were CD45RO-negative and positively selected for CCR7. The method was immunoSEQ multiplex PCR; TCRdb's version includes in-frame clones alone and lacks a portion of them. Altogether 1.5 million to 2.5 million clones are present, approximately 95% being singletons, with the ten largest covering roughly 1%.

The chain links TRBV5-1 to TRBJ2-7; a weak D match, TRBD2 (5 bases). This clonotype originated in a man between 18 and 35 years old in good health. Specimen: naive CD8+ T cells sorted from blood. The CDR3 sequence: CASSPSWEPTREQYF. The CDR3 bases are TGCGCCAGCAGCCCCTCCTGGGAGCCGACGCGCGAGCAGTACTTC.